These T cell receptor beta chains were read from a single sample in a study of T cell changes during pregnancy in multiple sclerosis. Clones were sequenced by immunoSEQ multiplex PCR, and TCRdb holds only the in-frame ones, with some missing. Counted here are under 95,000 clones, roughly 92% occurring once; the ten biggest clones make up just under 2%. The specimen comprised peripheral blood, sampled in the second trimester of pregnancy. The receptors stem from a female donor with multiple sclerosis, enrolled in a pregnancy study. Each CDR3 is given without its conserved first and last residue. Fields, in order: V gene, J gene, CDR3 protein.

TRBV7-2	TRBJ2-5	ASSLLEETQY
TRBV5-5	TRBJ2-7	ASSLNRAHEQY
TRBV27	TRBJ1-5	ARNTGVTNQPQH
TRBV5-1	TRBJ2-1	ASSFVGLAGEQF
TRBV14	TRBJ2-5	ASSRLMRETQY
TRBV5-4	TRBJ1-3	ASSYDSLNTIY
TRBV21-1	TRBJ2-3	ASSKRLAGGIDHPSTDTQY
TRBV5-8	TRBJ1-5	ASSLGFRGNQPQH
TRBV7-2	TRBJ2-7	ASSLSQVYYEQY
TRBV27	TRBJ2-2	ASSSPDSENTGELF
TRBV6-6	TRBJ1-4	ARGGQYEKLF
TRBV7-2	TRBJ1-5	ASSLSQGHGQPQH
TRBV6-6	TRBJ1-5	ASSYEPTVQPQH
TRBV30	TRBJ2-1	AWSLGSGVYNEQF
TRBV7-6	TRBJ1-3	ASSLIAASGTHSGNTIY
TRBV2	TRBJ1-2	ASTPSYGYT
TRBV28	TRBJ1-5	ASSLDNSSNQPQH
TRBV5-1	TRBJ2-1	ASSLSGRGASNEQF
TRBV6-5	TRBJ1-6	ASSRQGVGSPLH
TRBV19	TRBJ1-1	ASTKRENTEAF
TRBV11-3	TRBJ2-3	ASSPTWTGSTDTQY
TRBV6-1	TRBJ1-2	ASSEARAGGSSKGYT
TRBV19	TRBJ1-1	ASSIYPGTVNTEAF
TRBV6-1	TRBJ1-1	ASKDRRSANTEAF
TRBV28	TRBJ1-4	ASSSPRGWGLF
TRBV6-1	TRBJ2-2	ASRPAGVDTGELF
TRBV7-9	TRBJ1-1	ASSLEQGSEAF
TRBV12-5	TRBJ1-6	ASGATDRDSHNSPLH
TRBV19	TRBJ2-7	ASSRGAYEQY
TRBV5-1	TRBJ2-7	ASSPDSQAYEQY
TRBV19	TRBJ1-2	ASRSRAGGDYGYT
TRBV9	TRBJ1-3	ASSAVSGTGLGNTIY
TRBV28	TRBJ2-1	ASLTSGTRTYNEQF
TRBV9	TRBJ1-2	ASSAFPFSGERDGYT
TRBV25-1	TRBJ2-3	ASSELTGGTDTQY
TRBV13	TRBJ1-1	ASTRRIDGILWGTEAF
TRBV5-4	TRBJ1-2	ASSLGGQGDYGYT
TRBV5-1	TRBJ1-2	ASSPGYGYT
TRBV7-2	TRBJ2-1	ASASGPSSYNEQF
TRBV27	TRBJ2-4	ASSFDRAFKAKNIQY
TRBV29-1	TRBJ2-1	SGRQLGYNEQF
TRBV5-1	TRBJ2-7	ASSFLDRTYEQY
TRBV9	TRBJ2-3	ASSVYPTQGLAGAGTDTQY
TRBV7-2	TRBJ2-7	ASSLNGPGGSYEQY
TRBV5-6	TRBJ1-6	ASNSGGVGNSPLH
TRBV28	TRBJ2-2	ASSLLAAGELF
TRBV6-5	TRBJ2-5	ASSGGRGRGETQY
TRBV5-4	TRBJ2-3	ASSLEGLAGGFSTDTQY
TRBV7-3	TRBJ2-1	ASSLEDRGITYNEQF
TRBV6-1	TRBJ2-4	ASREPGGVAKNIQY
TRBV19	TRBJ2-5	ASSIAGSGGETQY
TRBV6-6	TRBJ2-7	ASSYSKTGRADEQY
TRBV4-1	TRBJ1-4	ASSKRQGDEKLF
TRBV19	TRBJ2-2	ASSLRHRGNTGELF
TRBV7-2	TRBJ1-2	ASSLGDSGYGYT
TRBV30	TRBJ2-1	AWSVSAGPEQF
TRBV28	TRBJ2-3	ASSPLAGADTQY
TRBV7-6	TRBJ1-4	ASSVGAGPNEKLF